The TCR beta chain described here comes from a study of shared clonotypes between healthy human individuals. Notes on the study in general: A few donors had around 5.2% of their naive CD4 clonotypes in common.

As for this clone: Its target is unknown.

It was across several immunoSEQ plates that each subset's genomic DNA was evenly split. The repertoire was sequenced with immunoSEQ multiplex PCR; TCRdb's copy has only in-frame clones and lacks some. This table has 2 million to 2.5 million clones, roughly 92% appearing once. Participating donors were healthy, HIV-negative adults free of recent acute infections or vaccinations. Researchers partitioned CD4+ cells into CD45RA+ naive and CD45RA-negative memory subsets. The CDR3 has 13 amino acids. The V end lost 3 bases, the J end lost 5 bases, and 8 bases lay between the germline ends. Germline CDR1 and CDR2: KGHSH and LQKENI.

Sequencing used naive CD4+ T cells from PBMCs. Described subset: CD45RA+ positively selected. The rearrangement joins TRBV18 to TRBJ1-5; TRBD1 is a possible D gene (5 bases). This clonotype was sampled from a man aged 18 to 35 in good health. Some clones in this sample may be carry-over from other donors' samples. The CDR3, as DNA: TGTGCCAGCTCACCGACAGCAGATCAGCCCCAGCATTTT. Translated: CASSPTADQPQHF.